Below, 21 T cell receptor beta chains from the same sample are listed, as sequenced in a study of blood T cell repertoires in COVID-19. Some clones are missing from TCRdb's copy, which holds only in-frame ones; the method was immunoSEQ multiplex PCR. Of roughly 260,000 clones in the sample, 75% to 95% were seen once. Sequencing was carried out using peripheral blood. The origin of the receptors is a person under 35 with COVID-19, enrolled during active disease.

CDR3 protein: CATLIAGRGQYEQYF. The CDR3 DNA sequence: TGTGCCACCCTTATAGCAGGCAGGGGGCAATACGAGCAGTACTTC. The rearrangement uses TRBV28 and TRBJ2-7, with 8 bases lining up with TRBD1. With 10 bases clipped from V and 4 bases from J, the junction kept 15 bases outside the gene matches. The CDR3 consists of 15 residues. Germline V CDR1 and CDR2: MDHEN, SYDVKM. The entire variable domain, with the rest obtained from reference TRBV28 and TRBJ2-7, is as follows: DVKVTQSSRYLVKRTGEKVFLECVQDMDHENMFWYRQDPGLGLRLIYFSYDVKMKEKGDIPEGYSVSREKKERFSLILESASTNQTSMYLCATLIAGRGQYEQYFGPGTRLTVT.

The CDR3 DNA follows: TGTGCCAGCAGTCGGGACAGATTCTATGGCTACACCTTC. Translation gives CASSRDRFYGYTF. V gene TRBV6-5 combines with J gene TRBJ1-2, with TRBD1 matching over 7 bases. The CDR3 contains 13 residues. V lost 5 bases and J lost 4; bases outside the gene matches: 4. Germline V CDR1 and CDR2: MNHEY, SVGAGI.

The chain carries TRBV18 and TRBJ2-7, with a possible D match to TRBD2 (6 bases). Germline CDR1 KGHSH, CDR2 LQKENI. This CDR3 is built from 16 residues. The V and J ends lost 6 bases and 9 bases respectively, with 27 bases between them. This chain's CDR3 is CASSQSAGGERAWQYF. The CDR3 DNA is TGTGCCAGCTCCCAATCTGCAGGAGGCGAGCGGGCGTGGCAGTACTTC. The full variable domain, in which reference TRBV18 and TRBJ2-7 provide the parts outside the CDR3, is NAGVMQNPRHLVRRRGQEARLRCSPMKGHSHVYWYRQLPEEGLKFMVYLQKENIIDESGMPKERFSAEFPKEGPSILRIQQVVRGDSAAYFCASSQSAGGERAWQYFGPGTRLTVT.

The chain links TRBV9 to TRBJ2-1; D perhaps matches TRBD2 (6 bases). Per germline, CDR1 SGDLS and CDR2 YYNGEE. V lost 0 bases and J lost 5, with 18 bases in between. The CDR3 has 17 residues. CDR3 sequence reads: CASSVGPGRGPDNEQFF. CDR3 sequence (DNA): TGTGCCAGCAGCGTAGGACCAGGGCGGGGCCCCGACAATGAGCAGTTCTTC.

The J gene is TRBJ1-1, the V gene TRBV5-4, with no clear D. CDR3 length equals 13 residues. CDR1 SGHNT and CDR2 YYREEE come from the germline V gene (reference sequence). V was cut by 5 bases and J by 8 bases, with 16 bases left in between. Here the CDR3 DNA reads TGTGCCAGCAGTCGCGGACGGGAACAAGAAGCTTTCTTT. Its translation: CASSRGREQEAFF.

The chain links TRBV7-2 to TRBJ2-7, with a weak D call TRBD1 (6 bases). CDR1 is SGHTA and CDR2 is FQGNSA in the germline V gene. The V end lost 3 bases, the J end lost 7 bases, and 13 bases lay between the germline ends. The CDR3 extends over 13 amino acids. The CDR3 reads CASSFYRAWEQYF. CDR3 nucleotides: TGTGCCAGCAGCTTCTACAGGGCGTGGGAGCAGTACTTC.

CDR3 in amino acids: CASSRDTYTGELFF. CDR3 nucleotides: TGTGCCAGCAGCCGGGACACCTACACCGGGGAGCTGTTTTTT. This chain links TRBV14 with TRBJ2-2; possibly TRBD1 for D (6 bases). CDR3 length equals 14 residues. Trimming stripped 4 bases from V and 3 bases from J, with 9 bases between. Per germline, CDR1 SGHDN and CDR2 FVKESK. Full variable domain (remainder filled in from reference TRBV14 and TRBJ2-2): EAGVTQFPSHSVIEKGQTVTLRCDPISGHDNLYWYRRVMGKEIKFLLHFVKESKQDESGMPNNRFLAERTGGTYSTLKVQPAELEDSGVYFCASSRDTYTGELFFGEGSRLTVL.

The rearrangement links TRBV2 to TRBJ1-2; D gene ambiguous. The CDR3 extends over 14 amino acids. The germline V and J ends were trimmed by 1 base and 4 bases, with 10 bases remaining between them. Germline-derived CDR1 and CDR2 are SNHLY and FYNNEI. Here the CDR3 reads CASSEEASGYGYTF. CDR3 in DNA: TGTGCCAGCAGTGAAGAGGCCTCGGGCTATGGCTACACCTTC.

The V call is TRBV5-6, the J call TRBJ2-3, with D possibly being TRBD2 (6 bases). Germline loops: CDR1 SGHDT, CDR2 YYEEEE. Trimming pared 2 bases from V and 6 bases from J, leaving 22 bases between. The CDR3 runs 17 residues. In DNA form, the CDR3 reads TGTGCCAGCAGCTTTGGGGTGTCGGGAGCTCTGGGGGATACGCAGTATTTT. Its translation: CASSFGVSGALGDTQYF.

The chain joins TRBV7-9 to TRBJ2-5; 7 bases agree with TRBD1. Looked up from germline, CDR1 is SEHNR and CDR2 is FQNEAQ (reference sequence). The CDR3 contains 16 residues. V was clipped by 5 bases and J by 3 bases; unmatched bases: 12. The CDR3 spells CASSPPTGTDEETQYF. CDR3 DNA: TGTGCCAGCAGCCCACCGACAGGGACAGACGAAGAGACCCAGTACTTC.

The genes are TRBV19 and TRBJ1-2; 9 nucleotides line up with TRBD1. Trimming removed 7 bases from V and 8 bases from J; junction bases left unmatched: 8. The germline V gene has CDR1 LNHDA and CDR2 SQIVND (reference sequence). The CDR3 contains 13 residues. CDR3 sequence: CASTPTGGSGYTF. The CDR3 coding sequence is TGTGCCAGTACACCGACAGGGGGTAGCGGCTACACCTTC. The full variable domain, in which reference TRBV19 and TRBJ1-2 provide the parts outside the CDR3, is DGGITQSPKYLFRKEGQNVTLSCEQNLNHDAMYWYRQDPGQGLRLIYYSQIVNDFQKGDIAEGYSVSREKKESFPLTVTSAQKNPTAFYLCASTPTGGSGYTFGSGTRLTVV.

The rearrangement uses TRBV7-2 and TRBJ2-1, with D hard to call. CDR1 SGHTA and CDR2 FQGNSA come from the germline V gene. This CDR3 has 15 amino acids. Trimming removed 1 base from V and 0 bases from J, with 7 bases in between. Written as DNA, the CDR3 is TGTGCCAGCAGCTTAGGACTTGTCTCCTACAATGAGCAGTTCTTC. Its protein is CASSLGLVSYNEQFF.

This clone was observed a handful of times. The chain combines TRBV21-1 with TRBJ2-1; whether TRBD2, the table's D call, matches the DNA was not checked. TRBV21-1 constitutes a pseudogene. This CDR3 has 17 amino acids. The CDR3 reads CASSKKDGLKADGEQFF. As DNA, the CDR3 is TGTGCCAGCAGCAAAAAGGACGGACTTAAGGCGGACGGTGAGCAGTTCTTC.

This clone was counted once. The J gene is TRBJ2-3, the V gene TRBV9, with 11 positions matching TRBD2. With V trimmed by 0 bases and J by 0 bases, 9 bases remained unmatched. CDR3 size: 19 residues. CDR1 is SGDLS and CDR2 is YYNGEE in the germline V gene. The DNA for the CDR3 is TGTGCCAGCAGCGTAGGTAGCGGGAGGGCAACCCTTAGCACAGATACGCAGTATTTT. Amino acid sequence: CASSVGSGRATLSTDTQYF. Combining the CDR3 with reference TRBV9 and TRBJ2-3 gives the whole variable domain DSGVTQTPKHLITATGQRVTLRCSPRSGDLSVYWYQQSLDQGLQFLIQYYNGEERAKGNILERFSAQQFPDLHSELNLSSLELGDSALYFCASSVGSGRATLSTDTQYFGPGTRLTVL.

The rearrangement links TRBV28 to TRBJ1-6; TRBD1 might be the D (5 bases). V shed 2 bases and J shed 10 bases, with 15 bases lying between them. The CDR3 is made up of 15 amino acids. The germline gives CDR1 MDHEN, CDR2 SYDVKM. The CDR3 spells CASSLPGIMGSPLHF. The CDR3, as DNA: TGTGCCAGCAGTTTACCAGGGATCATGGGATCACCCCTCCACTTT.

The genes are TRBV5-1 and TRBJ1-2; TRBD1 matches 7 bases. CDR1 SGHRS and CDR2 YFSETQ come from the germline V gene. This CDR3 region has 14 residues. J lost 3 bases, V lost 0 bases, and 2 bases had no gene match. CDR3 loop: CASSLGDRDYGYTF. CDR3 DNA: TGCGCCAGCAGCTTGGGTGACAGGGACTATGGCTACACCTTC.

This clone has a single count. The rearrangement joins TRBV4-1 to TRBJ2-7; TRBD2 agrees at 9 bases. Germline V CDR1 and CDR2: MGHRA, YSYEKL. Trimming took 2 bases from V and 0 from J; bases not matched to a gene: 5. This CDR3 has 16 amino acids. The CDR3 DNA sequence: TGCGCCAGCAGCCAACATAGCGGGGGCAGCTCCTACGAGCAGTACTTC. Residues: CASSQHSGGSSYEQYF.

The rearrangement joins TRBV29-1 to TRBJ2-7, with 12 bases identical to TRBD2. The J segment lost 5 bases and the V segment lost 4 bases, leaving 9 bases of the junction unmatched. This CDR3 has 15 amino acids. Germline-derived CDR1 and CDR2 are SQVTM and ANQGSEA. The CDR3 DNA sequence: TGCAGCGTTGTCTCCCGCCGACTAGCGGGAGACGAGCAGTACTTC. Translated: CSVVSRRLAGDEQYF.

The chain links TRBV6-5 to TRBJ1-2; D possibly corresponds to TRBD1 (5 bases). Germline V gives CDR1 MNHEY, CDR2 SVGAGI. The CDR3 totals 16 residues. The V end was cut by 2 bases, the J end by 2 bases, with 15 bases between. CDR3 region: CASSYTSGSGNYGYTF. The CDR3 bases are TGTGCCAGCAGTTACACCTCCGGTTCAGGGAACTATGGCTACACCTTC.

The chain is built from TRBV4-2 and TRBJ2-7; D call uncertain. Per the germline V gene, CDR1 is LGHNA and CDR2 is YNFKEQ. V shed 0 bases and J shed 0 bases, with 12 bases lying between them. This CDR3 spans 16 amino acids. The CDR3 here is CASSQDRDFLSYEQYF. Here the CDR3 DNA reads TGTGCCAGCAGCCAAGATCGAGACTTTCTCTCCTACGAGCAGTACTTC.

The V call is TRBV6-2 or TRBV6-3, the J call TRBJ2-3; 7 bases map to TRBD1. The germline CDR1 and CDR2 sequences are MNHEY and SVGEGT. The CDR3 has 15 amino acids. V was pared by 4 bases and J by 8 bases, with 12 bases of the junction left unmatched. This CDR3 reads CASSSTTGFSPTQYF. The CDR3 DNA reads as TGTGCCAGCAGTTCTACGACAGGGTTCTCCCCTACGCAGTATTTT.